The sequence of this TCR beta chain was determined in a study of technical replicates of blood from a few donors. Some clones are missing from TCRdb's copy, which holds only in-frame ones; the method was immunoSEQ multiplex PCR. The table has about 73,000 clones, 90% seen once. Germline-derived CDR1 and CDR2 are MNHEY and SMNVEV (reference sequence). This CDR3 contains 14 residues. The ends lost 6 bases at V and 4 bases at J; junction bases unmatched: 6. This chain links TRBV27 with TRBJ1-3; TRBD1 matches at 7 bases. The sample was PBMCs. The TCR was taken from a human donor in good health. Some clones in this sample may be carry-over from other donors' samples. The CDR3 bases are TGTGCCAGCAGATTGACAGGGTCGGGAAACACCATATATTTT. Its protein is CASRLTGSGNTIYF.